Listed below are T cell receptor beta chains from one sample, sequenced in a study of early T cells in non-severe SARS-CoV-2 infection. Via MiXCR, TCRdb re-called the 5' RACE reads, giving one row per CDR3 protein. The sample has 99,000 or so distinct CDR3 sequences; about 15% are singletons. Specimen: whole blood. These receptors were taken from an adult who was a healthcare worker with PCR-confirmed SARS-CoV-2 infection or an uninfected control (not recorded which). Each CDR3 is given with its conserved first and last residue. The order of the fields is J gene, D gene, V gene, clone size, CDR3 DNA, CDR3 protein. The D gene is left open where the match is weak. Not all rows give a size; the values are once, few, many and, for expanded clones, a class.

>TRBJ2-1|NA|TRBV29-1|NA
TGCAGCGTACCTACAGGGTTGAATGAGCAGTTCTTC
CSVPTGLNEQFF
>TRBJ1-5|NA|TRBV5-8|NA
TGTGCCAGCAGCTTGGAGGGGGATGGTAGCAATCAGCCCCAGCATTTT
CASSLEGDGSNQPQHF
>TRBJ2-7|NA|TRBV30|few
TGTGCCTGGAGTGTACTCCGCGCCTACGAGCAGTACTTC
CAWSVLRAYEQYF
>TRBJ2-3|NA|TRBV4-2|few
TGTGCCAGCCGCCCGGGCGGGCTCACAGATACGCAGTATTTT
CASRPGGLTDTQYF
>TRBJ1-5|NA|TRBV10-3|NA
TGTGCCATCAGTGAGTCGTCCCTCGGGGGGCAGCCCCAGCATTTT
CAISESSLGGQPQHF
>TRBJ2-5|NA|TRBV28|NA
TGTGCCAGCAGTATCCGGACGAGTCTTGCGTCCCAGTACTTC
CASSIRTSLASQYF
>TRBJ1-2|TRBD1|TRBV29-1|few
TGCAGCGCACGCTTACAGGGGTATGGTGGCTACACCTTC
CSARLQGYGGYTF
>TRBJ1-1|NA|TRBV28|NA
TGTGCCAGCAGTATGGACAGTCTGCCTTTCTTT
CASSMDSLPFF
>TRBJ1-1|NA|TRBV28|few
TGTGCCAGCTCCTGGGGCCAGGAGAACACTGAAGCTTTCTTT
CASSWGQENTEAFF
>TRBJ1-1|NA|TRBV5-4|few
TGTGCCAGCAGCCTTTTTATGAACACTGAAGCTTTCTTT
CASSLFMNTEAFF
>TRBJ1-1|NA|TRBV28|NA
TGTGCCAGTGACGGGACGAACACTGAAGCTTTCTTT
CASDGTNTEAFF